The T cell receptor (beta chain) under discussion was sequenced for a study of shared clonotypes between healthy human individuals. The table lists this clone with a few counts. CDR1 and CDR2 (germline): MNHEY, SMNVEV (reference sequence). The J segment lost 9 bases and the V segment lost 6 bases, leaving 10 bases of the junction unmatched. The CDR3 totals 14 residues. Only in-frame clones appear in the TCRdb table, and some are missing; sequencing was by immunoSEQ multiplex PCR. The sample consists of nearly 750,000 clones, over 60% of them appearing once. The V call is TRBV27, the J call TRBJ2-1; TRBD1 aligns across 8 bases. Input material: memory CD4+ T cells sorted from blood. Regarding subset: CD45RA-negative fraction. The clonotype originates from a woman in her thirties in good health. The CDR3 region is CASSDGTGLSEQFF. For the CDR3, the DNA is TGTGCCAGCAGCGACGGGACAGGTCTGAGTGAGCAGTTCTTC.